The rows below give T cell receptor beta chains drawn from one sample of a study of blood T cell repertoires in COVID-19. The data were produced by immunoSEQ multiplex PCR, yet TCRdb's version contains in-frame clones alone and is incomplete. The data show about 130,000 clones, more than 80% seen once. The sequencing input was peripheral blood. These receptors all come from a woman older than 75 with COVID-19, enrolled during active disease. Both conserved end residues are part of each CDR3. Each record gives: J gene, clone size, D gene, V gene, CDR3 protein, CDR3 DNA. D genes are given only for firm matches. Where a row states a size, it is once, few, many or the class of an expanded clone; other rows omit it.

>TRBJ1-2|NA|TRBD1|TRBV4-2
CASSQETGTGAGYTF
TGTGCCAGCAGCCAAGAAACCGGGACAGGGGCCGGCTACACCTTC
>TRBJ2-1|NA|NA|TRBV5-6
CASSLGGSSYNEQFF
TGTGCCAGCAGCTTGGGCGGTAGCTCCTACAATGAGCAGTTCTTC
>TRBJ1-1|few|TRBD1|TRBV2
CASTGTVTEAFF
TGTGCCAGCACTGGGACAGTTACTGAAGCTTTCTTT
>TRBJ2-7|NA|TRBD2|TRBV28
CASTSGSYEQYF
TGTGCCTCGACTAGCGGTTCCTACGAGCAGTACTTC
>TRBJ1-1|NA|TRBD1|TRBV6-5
CASSFGTDNTEAFF
TGTGCCAGCAGTTTCGGGACAGACAACACTGAAGCTTTCTTT
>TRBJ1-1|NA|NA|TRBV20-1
CSASIRTEAFF
TGCAGTGCCTCGATCAGAACTGAAGCTTTCTTT
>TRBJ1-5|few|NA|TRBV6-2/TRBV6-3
CASSYSAGAQPQHF
TGTGCCAGCAGTTACTCAGCAGGGGCTCAGCCCCAGCATTTT
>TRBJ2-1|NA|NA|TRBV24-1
CATSDLRYRPGEQFF
TGTGCCACCAGTGATTTGAGGTACCGGCCAGGGGAGCAGTTCTTC
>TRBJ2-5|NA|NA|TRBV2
CASSGTGKETQYF
TGTGCCAGCAGTGGAACCGGGAAAGAGACCCAGTACTTC
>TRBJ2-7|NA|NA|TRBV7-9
CASSLGSPDFYEQYF
TGTGCCAGCAGCCTAGGGAGCCCCGATTTCTACGAGCAGTACTTC
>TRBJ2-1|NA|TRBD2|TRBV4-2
CASSQVGREGKGNEQFF
TGTGCCAGCAGCCAAGTAGGGCGGGAGGGCAAGGGGAATGAGCAGTTCTTC
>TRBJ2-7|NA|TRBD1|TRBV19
CASSRTGTGYGEQYF
TGTGCCAGTAGTAGAACCGGGACAGGGTATGGCGAGCAGTACTTC
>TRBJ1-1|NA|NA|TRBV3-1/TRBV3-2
CASSLGGTVRGEAFF
TGTGCCAGCAGTCTCGGCGGGACCGTCAGAGGTGAAGCTTTCTTT
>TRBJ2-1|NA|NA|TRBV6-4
CASSDDGGSYNEQFF
TGTGCCAGCAGTGACGATGGAGGCTCCTACAATGAGCAGTTCTTC
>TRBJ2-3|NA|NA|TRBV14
CASSQALDTQYF
TGTGCCAGCAGCCAAGCGTTGGATACGCAGTATTTT
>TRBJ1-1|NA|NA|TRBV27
CASSGRMNTEAFF
TGTGCCAGCAGTGGCAGAATGAACACTGAAGCTTTCTTT
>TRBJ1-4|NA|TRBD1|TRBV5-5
CASSLPSGQGNEKLFF
TGTGCCAGCAGCTTGCCGTCCGGACAGGGGAACGAAAAACTGTTTTTT
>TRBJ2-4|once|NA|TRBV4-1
CASSQPHSNIQYF
TGCGCCAGCAGCCAACCCCATTCAAACATTCAGTACTTC
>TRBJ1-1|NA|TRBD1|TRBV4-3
CASSQYTGTAEAFF
TGCGCCAGCAGCCAGTACACCGGGACAGCCGAAGCTTTCTTT
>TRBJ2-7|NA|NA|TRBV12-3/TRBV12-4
CASSLAGVEEQYF
TGTGCCAGCAGTTTAGCGGGAGTTGAGGAGCAGTACTTC
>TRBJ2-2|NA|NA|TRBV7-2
CASSLGVSGTNTGELFF
TGTGCCAGCAGCTTAGGCGTTTCCGGTACCAACACCGGGGAGCTGTTTTTT
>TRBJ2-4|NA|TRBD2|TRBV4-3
CASSQGLAGNIQYF
TGCGCCAGCAGCCAGGGACTAGCGGGGAACATTCAGTACTTC
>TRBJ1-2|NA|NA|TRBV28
CASSKGGGIYGYTF
TGTGCCAGCAGTAAAGGGGGGGGGATATATGGCTACACCTTC
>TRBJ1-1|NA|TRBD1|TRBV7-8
CASSLTDREIPEAFF
TGTGCCAGCAGCTTAACTGACAGGGAGATTCCTGAAGCTTTCTTT
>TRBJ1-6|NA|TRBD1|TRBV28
CASSLLGQNNSPLHF
TGTGCCAGCAGTTTATTGGGACAGAATAATTCACCCCTCCACTTT
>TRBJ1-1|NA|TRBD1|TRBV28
CASSYEFFSDRGMNTEAFF
TGTGCCAGCAGTTATGAGTTCTTTAGCGACAGGGGGATGAACACTGAAGCTTTCTTT
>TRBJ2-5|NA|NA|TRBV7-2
CASSPSGIQAQETQYF
TGTGCCAGCAGCCCCAGCGGTATACAAGCACAAGAGACCCAGTACTTC
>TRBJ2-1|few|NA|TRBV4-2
CASSQAYSEQFF
TGTGCCAGCAGCCAAGCTTATAGTGAGCAGTTCTTC
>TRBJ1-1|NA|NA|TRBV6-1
CASSERKNTEAFF
TGTGCCAGCAGTGAGCGCAAGAACACTGAAGCTTTCTTT
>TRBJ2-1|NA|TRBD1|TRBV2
CASSRTGAVYNEQFF
TGTGCCAGCAGCAGGACAGGAGCGGTGTACAATGAGCAGTTCTTC
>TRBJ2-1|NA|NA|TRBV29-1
CSVEDWGGNEQFF
TGCAGCGTTGAAGATTGGGGCGGCAATGAGCAGTTCTTC
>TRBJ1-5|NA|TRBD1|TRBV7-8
CASSPRGQGTYQPQHF
TGTGCCAGCAGCCCTCGTGGACAGGGGACCTATCAGCCCCAGCATTTT
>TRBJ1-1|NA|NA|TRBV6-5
CASILRAMGAGEAFF
TGTGCCAGCATCCTCCGGGCAATGGGGGCCGGTGAAGCTTTCTTT
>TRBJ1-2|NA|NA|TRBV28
CASSLTGHYGYTF
TGTGCCAGCAGTCTCACAGGGCACTATGGCTACACCTTC
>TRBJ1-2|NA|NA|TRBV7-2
CASSPKAGAGYTF
TGTGCCAGCAGCCCTAAGGCAGGGGCTGGCTACACCTTC